This TCR beta chain is from a study of T cells in Graves' hyperthyroidism and ophthalmopathy. This clonotype appeared a few times. The CDR3 regions of TCR beta were amplified from RNA transcripts. In the first-round RT-PCR of the TCR CDR3, the HTBI primer set was used. TCRdb reprocessed the multiplex PCR reads with MiXCR, giving one entry per CDR3 protein. The sample includes about 500,000 distinct CDR3 sequences, over 15% of them seen just once. This CDR3 region has 15 residues. V was shortened by 2 bases and J by 5 bases, with 16 bases between the two germline ends. The V gene's germline CDR1 is DFQATT and CDR2 SNEGSKA (reference sequence).

The chain links TRBV20-1 to TRBJ2-1; perhaps TRBD2 as D (7 bases). Sequenced sample: blood. This clonotype was sampled from a woman aged 18-35 years with Graves' hyperthyroidism. The CDR3 nucleotides are TGCAGTGCTAGATTAGGGGGACTAAAGAACAATGAGCAGTTCTTC. Translating it yields CSARLGGLKNNEQFF.